Sequencing of this T cell receptor (beta chain) was carried out in a study of identical twins. This clonotype was found a few times. The length of the CDR3 is 12 residues. Trimming cost V 6 bases and J 11 bases; bases outside gene matches: 7. Germline-derived CDR1 and CDR2 are SQVTM and ANQGSEA. The cDNA had a unique molecular identifier and a template-switch universal primer site. MiXCR was run by TCRdb on the 5' RACE reads, yielding one entry per CDR3 protein. The sample yields 750,000 to 950,000 distinct CDR3 sequences, approximately 13% seen once. A further study also used this sample, focusing on yellow fever vaccine responses in identical twins.

V is TRBV29-1 and J is TRBJ2-6; 7 nucleotides match TRBD1. The sequenced sample was PBMCs. The TCR originated in a woman in her late teens or twenties in good health. The CDR3 coding sequence is TGCAGCGTCGCCGAGGGGGCGGACGTCCTGACTTTC. It is translated as CSVAEGADVLTF.